Sequencing of this T cell receptor (beta chain) was carried out in a study of PD-L1 blockade in urothelial cancer. About the study: About 90% of the 29 patients were men who had bladder-origin urothelial cancer.

Profiled with immunoSEQ multiplex PCR; TCRdb holds only in-frame clones, not every one. The sample shows 40,000 to 55,000 clones, 84% of them seen only once. V lost 5 bases to trimming and J lost 0 bases; unmatched junction nucleotides: 12. Germline CDR1 MDHEN, CDR2 SYDVKM. This CDR3 spans 18 amino acids. As concerns this clone: Its antigen is as yet unknown.

Notes on the study in general: Blood clones associated with the tumor expanded more at 3 weeks in durable-benefit patients.

The sequencing here drew on PBMCs, taken around atezolizumab (anti-PD-L1) treatment. The genes are TRBV28 and TRBJ1-3, with 8 bases identical to TRBD1. The origin of this receptor is a man in his forties with urothelial cancer. The DNA of the CDR3 is TGTGCCAGCAGTCCCTGGACAGGGCGGAGATCCTCTGGAAACACCATATATTTT. Protein product: CASSPWTGRRSSGNTIYF.